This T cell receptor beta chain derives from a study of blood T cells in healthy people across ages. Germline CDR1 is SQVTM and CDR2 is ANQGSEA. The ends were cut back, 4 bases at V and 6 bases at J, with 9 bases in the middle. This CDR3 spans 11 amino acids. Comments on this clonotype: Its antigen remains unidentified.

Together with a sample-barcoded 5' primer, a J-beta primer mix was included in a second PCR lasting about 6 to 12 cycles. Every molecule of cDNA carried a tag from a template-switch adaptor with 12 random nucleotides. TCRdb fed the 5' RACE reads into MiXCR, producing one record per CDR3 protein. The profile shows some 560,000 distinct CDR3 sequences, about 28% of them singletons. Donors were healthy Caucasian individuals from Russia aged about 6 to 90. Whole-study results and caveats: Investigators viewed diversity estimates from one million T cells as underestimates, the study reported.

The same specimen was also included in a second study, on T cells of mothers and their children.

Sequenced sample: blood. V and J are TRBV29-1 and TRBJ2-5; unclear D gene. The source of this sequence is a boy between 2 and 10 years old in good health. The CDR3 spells CSVVSWQTQYF. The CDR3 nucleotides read TGCAGCGTTGTTTCGTGGCAGACCCAGTACTTC.